This T cell receptor (beta chain) appears in the sequencing data of a study of chemoradiotherapy in HPV16-positive cancers. Sequencing used immunoSEQ multiplex PCR; TCRdb keeps in-frame clones, though not all of them. The sample shows about 16,000 clones, 75% to 80% of them seen only once. With respect to this clone: Its antigen is unknown.

The study's findings and limits: HPV-responsive T-cell expansion during chemoradiotherapy was linked to improved recurrence-free survival in HPV16-positive patients. During treatment, candidate HPV-specific clones and E7-related motifs expanded in tumor.

V lost 5 bases and J lost 4, with 12 bases in between. The CDR3 sequence is 14 residues long. CDR1 is SGHVS and CDR2 is FNYEAQ in the germline V gene. Repertoires were sampled repeatedly during chemoradiotherapy. Sampling was done from a patient who underwent chemoradiotherapy. This sequence joins TRBV7-6 and TRBJ1-5; perhaps TRBD1 as D (6 bases). This sequence was found in a human donor with HPV-associated anogenital cancer. CDR3 nucleotides: TGTGCCAGCAGCCCTACGGACAGAAATCAGCCCCAGCATTTT. Protein product: CASSPTDRNQPQHF.